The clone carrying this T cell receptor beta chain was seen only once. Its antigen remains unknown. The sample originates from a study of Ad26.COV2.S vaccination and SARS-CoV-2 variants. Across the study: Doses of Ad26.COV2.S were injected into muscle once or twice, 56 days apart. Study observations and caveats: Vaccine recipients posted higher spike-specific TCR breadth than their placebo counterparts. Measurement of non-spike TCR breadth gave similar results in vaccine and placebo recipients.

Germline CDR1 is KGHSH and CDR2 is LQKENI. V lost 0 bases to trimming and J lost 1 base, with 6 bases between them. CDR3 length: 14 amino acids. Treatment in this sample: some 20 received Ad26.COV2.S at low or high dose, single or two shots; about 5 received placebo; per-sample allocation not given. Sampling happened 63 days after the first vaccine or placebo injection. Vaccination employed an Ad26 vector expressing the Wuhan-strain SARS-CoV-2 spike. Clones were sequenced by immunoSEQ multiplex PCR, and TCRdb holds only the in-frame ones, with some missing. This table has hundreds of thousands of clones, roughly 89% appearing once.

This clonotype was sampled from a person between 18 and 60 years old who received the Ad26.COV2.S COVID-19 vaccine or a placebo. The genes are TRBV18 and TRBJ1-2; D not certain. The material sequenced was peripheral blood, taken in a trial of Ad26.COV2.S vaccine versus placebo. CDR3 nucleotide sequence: TGTGCCAGCTCACCACCGCTGTATAACTATGGCTACACCTTC. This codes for CASSPPLYNYGYTF. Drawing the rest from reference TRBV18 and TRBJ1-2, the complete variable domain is NAGVMQNPRHLVRRRGQEARLRCSPMKGHSHVYWYRQLPEEGLKFMVYLQKENIIDESGMPKERFSAEFPKEGPSILRIQQVVRGDSAAYFCASSPPLYNYGYTFGSGTRLTVV.